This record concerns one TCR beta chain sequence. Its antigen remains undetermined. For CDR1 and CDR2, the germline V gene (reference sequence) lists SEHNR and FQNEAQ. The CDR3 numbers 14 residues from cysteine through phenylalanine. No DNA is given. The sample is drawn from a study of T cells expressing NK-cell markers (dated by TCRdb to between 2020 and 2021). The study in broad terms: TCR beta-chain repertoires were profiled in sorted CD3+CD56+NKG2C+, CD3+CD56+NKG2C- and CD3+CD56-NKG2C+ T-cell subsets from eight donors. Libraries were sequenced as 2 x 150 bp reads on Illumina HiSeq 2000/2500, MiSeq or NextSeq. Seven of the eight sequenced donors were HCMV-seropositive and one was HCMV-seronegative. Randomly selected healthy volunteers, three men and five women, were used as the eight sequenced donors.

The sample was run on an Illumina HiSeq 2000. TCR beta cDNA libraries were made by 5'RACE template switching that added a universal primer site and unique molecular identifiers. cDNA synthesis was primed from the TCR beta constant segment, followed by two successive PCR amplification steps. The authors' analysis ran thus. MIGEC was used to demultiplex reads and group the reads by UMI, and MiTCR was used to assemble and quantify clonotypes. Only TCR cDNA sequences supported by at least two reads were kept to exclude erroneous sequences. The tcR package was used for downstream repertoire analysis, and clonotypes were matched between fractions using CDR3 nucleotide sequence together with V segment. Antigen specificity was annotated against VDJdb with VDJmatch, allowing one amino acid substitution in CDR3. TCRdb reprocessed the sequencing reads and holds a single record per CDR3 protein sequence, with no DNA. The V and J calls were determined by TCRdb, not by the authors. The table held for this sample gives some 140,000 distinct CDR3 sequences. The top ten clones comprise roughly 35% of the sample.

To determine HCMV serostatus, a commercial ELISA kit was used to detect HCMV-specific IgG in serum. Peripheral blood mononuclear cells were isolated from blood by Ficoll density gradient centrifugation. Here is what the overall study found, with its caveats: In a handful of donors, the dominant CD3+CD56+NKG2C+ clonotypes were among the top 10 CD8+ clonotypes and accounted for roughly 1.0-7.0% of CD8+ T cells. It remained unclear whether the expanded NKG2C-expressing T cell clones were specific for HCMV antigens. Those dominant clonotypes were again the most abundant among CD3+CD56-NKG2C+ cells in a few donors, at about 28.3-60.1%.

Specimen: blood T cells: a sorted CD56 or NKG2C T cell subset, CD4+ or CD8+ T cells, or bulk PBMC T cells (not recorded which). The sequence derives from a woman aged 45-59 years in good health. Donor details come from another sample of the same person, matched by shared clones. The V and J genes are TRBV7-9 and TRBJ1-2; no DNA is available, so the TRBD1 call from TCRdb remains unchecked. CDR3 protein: CASSSIYREDGYTF.